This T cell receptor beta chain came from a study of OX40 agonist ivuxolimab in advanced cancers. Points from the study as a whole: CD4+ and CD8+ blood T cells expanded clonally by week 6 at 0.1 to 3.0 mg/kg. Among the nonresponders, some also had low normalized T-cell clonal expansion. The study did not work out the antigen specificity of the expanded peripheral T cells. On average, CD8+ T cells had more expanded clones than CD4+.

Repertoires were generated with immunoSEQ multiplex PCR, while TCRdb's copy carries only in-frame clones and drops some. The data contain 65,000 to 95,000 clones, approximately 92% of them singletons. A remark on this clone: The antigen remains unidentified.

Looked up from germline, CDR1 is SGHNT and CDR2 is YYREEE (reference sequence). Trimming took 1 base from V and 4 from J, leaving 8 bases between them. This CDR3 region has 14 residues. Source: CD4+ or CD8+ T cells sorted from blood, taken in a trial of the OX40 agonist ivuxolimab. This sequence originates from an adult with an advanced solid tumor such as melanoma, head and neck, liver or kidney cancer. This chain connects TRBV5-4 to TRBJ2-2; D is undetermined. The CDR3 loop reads CASSLFGSTGELFF. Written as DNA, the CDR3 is TGTGCCAGCAGCTTGTTCGGAAGCACCGGGGAGCTGTTTTTT.